These 31 T cell receptor beta chains share one sample of origin, sequenced in a study of cytomegalovirus exposure and HLA in healthy donors. Primers included in the PCR were 60 Vbeta and 13 Jbeta primers. The repertoire was sequenced with immunoSEQ multiplex PCR; TCRdb's copy has only in-frame clones and lacks some. The data contain approximately 170,000 clones, 80% to 85% of them singletons. Sequences were obtained from PBMCs. The receptors stem from a middle-aged man in good health and CMV-seropositive.

This clone was observed a few times. J is TRBJ1-6 and V is TRBV7-3; 7 bases are a match to TRBD1. This CDR3 comprises 14 residues. V gave up 1 base and J gave up 9 bases; unmatched junction bases: 3. Germline V lookup: CDR1 SGHTA, CDR2 FQGTGA. CDR3 nucleotide sequence: TGTGCCAGCAGCTTAATCAGGGGGAGTTCACCCCTCCACTTT. The encoded protein is CASSLIRGSSPLHF.

The CDR3, as DNA: TGTGCCAGCAAACGACAGGGGCCTAATGAAAAACTGTTTTTT. As protein: CASKRQGPNEKLFF. The rearrangement joins TRBV27 to TRBJ1-4, with TRBD1 identical over 8 bases. The junction had 4 bases not matched to a gene; V was cut back by 7 bases and J by 3 bases. This CDR3 is built from 14 residues. Per the germline V gene, CDR1 is MNHEY and CDR2 is SMNVEV (reference sequence).

V usage is TRBV11-3 and J usage is TRBJ2-6; a possible D gene is TRBD1 (7 bases). The ends were cut back, 8 bases at V and 3 bases at J, with 20 bases in the middle. Germline-derived CDR1 and CDR2 are SGHNT and YENEEA. There are 17 residues in the CDR3. The CDR3 loop is CASAHGGGGGGANVLTF. CDR3 sequence (DNA): TGTGCCAGCGCCCATGGAGGGGGCGGAGGTGGGGCCAACGTCCTGACTTTC.

The genes are TRBV7-2 and TRBJ1-3; no definite D call. V was cut by 1 base and J by 0 bases, with 16 bases left in between. The germline gives CDR1 SGHTA, CDR2 FQGNSA. The CDR3 totals 18 residues. The CDR3 spells CASSLDIAVGASGNTIYF. The DNA for the CDR3 is TGTGCCAGCAGCTTAGACATCGCCGTGGGAGCCTCTGGAAACACCATATATTTT.

The V and J genes are TRBV29-1 and TRBJ2-4; 9 bases line up with TRBD1. V lost 7 bases, J lost 8 bases, and 12 bases stayed unmatched. Germline values: CDR1 SQVTM, CDR2 ANQGSEA. The CDR3 spans 14 residues. The chain's CDR3 is CSAEGDRASHIQYF. DNA of the CDR3: TGCAGCGCTGAGGGGGACAGGGCCTCCCACATTCAGTACTTC.

The chain employs TRBV6-1 and TRBJ1-5, with 7 bases that match TRBD1. Per germline, CDR1 MNHNS and CDR2 SASEGT. The J segment lost 7 bases and the V segment lost 7 bases, leaving 10 bases of the junction unmatched. This CDR3 has 14 residues. For the CDR3, the DNA is TGTGCCAGCATGGAGGCAACAGGGGCCCAGCCCCAGCATTTT. Its protein product is CASMEATGAQPQHF.

The chain recombines TRBV29-1 with TRBJ2-1, with 8 bases that match TRBD2. Germline lookup yields CDR1 SQVTM and CDR2 ANQGSEA. The length of the CDR3 is 16 residues. The trim removed 3 bases at V and 3 bases at J, leaving 10 bases unmatched. The CDR3 region is CSVEGFSGGVYNEQFF. The CDR3 nucleotides are TGCAGCGTTGAGGGGTTTTCGGGAGGGGTCTACAATGAGCAGTTCTTC.

The V and J genes are TRBV10-3 and TRBJ2-1, with TRBD2 matching over 12 bases. The CDR3 has 18 amino acids. Germline loops: CDR1 ENHRY, CDR2 SYGVKD. Losses at the gene ends were 0 bases for V and 4 bases for J; bases not matched to a gene: 7. The CDR3 coding sequence is TGTGCCATCAGTGAGTCTACTAGCGGGAGGTTATCGTACAATGAGCAGTTCTTC. This translates into CAISESTSGRLSYNEQFF.

CDR3 protein: CAIRNVANEKLFF. DNA of the CDR3: TGTGCCATCAGGAACGTAGCTAATGAAAAACTGTTTTTT. J is TRBJ1-4 and V is TRBV10-3; D unclear. The CDR3 extends over 13 amino acids. Per germline, CDR1 ENHRY and CDR2 SYGVKD. V gave up 6 bases and J gave up 3 bases, with 8 bases separating them.

This clone was seen once. This chain connects TRBV19 to TRBJ2-5; 7 positions agree with TRBD1. V was clipped by 6 bases and J by 5 bases; unmatched bases: 6. In germline, CDR1 is LNHDA, CDR2 SQIVND (reference sequence). The CDR3 consists of 13 residues. The CDR3 loop is CASSQTGPETQYF. CDR3 DNA: TGTGCCAGTAGCCAGACAGGGCCGGAGACCCAGTACTTC.

The chain recombines TRBV30 with TRBJ2-5, with D perhaps matching TRBD2 (5 bases). Deletions cut 0 bases from V and 3 bases from J, with 14 bases between. The CDR3 length is 15 residues. Germline loops: CDR1 GTSNPN, CDR2 SVGIG (reference sequence). The CDR3 sequence: CAWSVTTSSKETQYF. CDR3 nucleotide sequence: TGTGCCTGGAGTGTAACTACTAGTTCGAAAGAGACCCAGTACTTC.

This clone was seen more than once but under ten times. The CDR3 DNA reads TGTGCCAGCAGCACCCCACTAGCTCACGAGCAGTACTTC. Protein product: CASSTPLAHEQYF. The chain has TRBV7-2 and TRBJ2-7, with D possibly being TRBD2 (6 bases). CDR3 length: 13 amino acids. Germline V lookup: CDR1 SGHTA, CDR2 FQGNSA. V lost 5 bases, J lost 5 bases, and 13 bases lay in between.

The V and J genes are TRBV19 and TRBJ2-1; TRBD2 aligns across 13 bases. Germline V gene lookup returns CDR1 LNHDA and CDR2 SQIVND (reference sequence). V shed 5 bases, J shed 8 bases, and the junction held 9 bases outside the gene matches. This CDR3 region has 16 residues. The CDR3 nucleotides are TGTGCCAGTAGTGTGACTAGCGGGAGGTTAATAGATGAGCAGTTCTTC. This codes for CASSVTSGRLIDEQFF.

The genes are TRBV30 and TRBJ1-3; no definite D call. Germline V lookup: CDR1 GTSNPN, CDR2 SVGIG (reference sequence). The CDR3 contains 11 residues. The V and J ends lost 7 bases and 2 bases respectively, with 6 bases between them. CDR3 sequence: CAFPAGNTIYF. In nucleotides, the CDR3 is TGTGCCTTCCCCGCTGGAAACACCATATATTTT.

Turning to this clone: At one end the junction does not follow the germline gene, possibly because of a read error. This chain connects TRBV6-1 to TRBJ1-3; D is unresolved. Germline loops: CDR1 MNHNS, CDR2 SASEGT. The CDR3 is made up of 17 amino acids. CDR3 coding DNA: TGTGCCAGCACTGAACAACCCCATCTGAGCTCTGGAAACACCATATATTTT. Its translation: CASTEQPHLSSGNTIYF.

V usage is TRBV5-1 and J usage is TRBJ2-2; 11 bases match TRBD2. The trim removed 5 bases at V and 3 bases at J, leaving 0 bases unmatched. The germline CDR1 and CDR2 sequences are SGHRS and YFSETQ. CDR3 length equals 14 residues. The CDR3 loop is CASRLAGDTGELFF. CDR3 bases: TGCGCCAGCAGACTAGCGGGGGACACCGGGGAGCTGTTTTTT.

This rearrangement joins TRBV5-1 to TRBJ2-3; 12 bases are shared with TRBD1. The CDR3 has 16 residues. CDR1 SGHRS and CDR2 YFSETQ come from the germline V gene. V lost 0 bases and J lost 5; bases outside the gene matches: 4. The CDR3 here is CASSLAGTGGLDTQYF. CDR3 nucleotide sequence: TGCGCCAGCAGCTTGGCCGGGACAGGGGGCCTAGATACGCAGTATTTT.

In this sample, this clone turned up once. The DNA of the CDR3 is TGTGCCTGGAGTGTTAGCGGATCTAGCAATCAGCCCCAGCATTTT. As protein: CAWSVSGSSNQPQHF. V gene TRBV30 combines with J gene TRBJ1-5, with unresolved D. The V gene lost 0 bases and the J gene lost 0 bases, with 9 bases spanning the gap. CDR3 size: 15 residues. Germline loops: CDR1 GTSNPN, CDR2 SVGIG (reference sequence).

The chain couples TRBV30 to TRBJ1-6; TRBD1 aligns across 7 bases. CDR1 and CDR2 (germline): GTSNPN, SVGIG (reference sequence). Germline trimming cut 3 bases from V and 5 bases from J; bases unmatched to any gene: 7. The CDR3 length is 15 residues. The CDR3 reads CAWSPGTVNNSPLHF. CDR3 DNA sequence: TGTGCCTGGAGCCCCGGGACAGTCAATAATTCACCCCTCCACTTT.

This chain links TRBV19 with TRBJ2-7; TRBD2 agrees at 13 bases. V was clipped by 6 bases and J by 2 bases; unmatched bases: 1. Germline lookup yields CDR1 LNHDA and CDR2 SQIVND (reference sequence). The CDR3 totals 14 residues. CDR3: CASSTSGGAYEQYF. CDR3 nucleotide sequence: TGTGCCAGTAGCACTAGCGGGGGGGCCTACGAGCAGTACTTC. Filled out from reference TRBV19 and TRBJ2-7, the complete variable domain reads DGGITQSPKYLFRKEGQNVTLSCEQNLNHDAMYWYRQDPGQGLRLIYYSQIVNDFQKGDIAEGYSVSREKKESFPLTVTSAQKNPTAFYLCASSTSGGAYEQYFGPGTRLTVT.

The chain combines TRBV6-5 with TRBJ2-5, with D unclear. V was trimmed by 5 bases and J by 1 base, leaving 11 bases between them. Germline V CDR1 and CDR2: MNHEY, SVGAGI. This CDR3 has 14 residues. This chain's CDR3 is CASSTPAGQETQYF. DNA of the CDR3: TGTGCCAGCAGTACCCCTGCAGGCCAAGAGACCCAGTACTTC.

CDR3 in amino acids: CASSAREGREGELFF. Here the CDR3 DNA reads TGTGCCAGCAGCGCGCGGGAGGGCCGGGAGGGGGAGCTGTTTTTT. V is TRBV9 and J is TRBJ2-2, with 9 bases fitting TRBD2. The CDR3 is made up of 15 amino acids. V lost 3 bases, J lost 8 bases, and 8 bases stayed unmatched. The germline V gene has CDR1 SGDLS and CDR2 YYNGEE.

The V call is TRBV6-4, the J call TRBJ2-2; 15 nucleotides line up with TRBD2. The CDR3 length is 18 residues. Germline V gene sequence: CDR1 MRHNA, CDR2 SNTAGT. Germline trimming cut 0 bases from V and 5 bases from J; bases unmatched to any gene: 4. The CDR3 bases are TGTGCCAGCAGTGACTCGACTGGACTAGCGGGAGGGACCGGGGAGCTGTTTTTT. Translation gives CASSDSTGLAGGTGELFF.

This clone has more than one count but fewer than ten. The genes are TRBV4-1 and TRBJ1-5; TRBD1 matches at 8 bases. The CDR3 is 17 residues long. Trimming took 3 bases from V and 3 from J; bases not matched to a gene: 10. Germline-derived CDR1 and CDR2 are MGHRA and YSYEKL. CDR3 nucleotides: TGCGCCAGCAGCCAGGATAAATCAGGGGGCCTCAATCAGCCCCAGCATTTT. Translating gives CASSQDKSGGLNQPQHF.

This clone was counted once. The chain links TRBV30 to TRBJ1-1; 9 nucleotides align to TRBD1. The germline V gene encodes CDR1 GTSNPN and CDR2 SVGIG (reference sequence). V was clipped by 3 bases and J by 5 bases; unmatched bases: 7. The CDR3 is 14 residues long. CDR3 DNA: TGTGCCTGGAGAACCGGGACAGGGAAGACTGAAGCTTTCTTT. Translated: CAWRTGTGKTEAFF.

This clone occurred once. V gene TRBV6-9 combines with J gene TRBJ1-2; TRBD1 matches at 8 bases. CDR3 length: 18 residues. Germline CDR1 and CDR2: MNHGY and SVAAGI. Losses at the gene ends were 2 bases for V and 6 bases for J; bases not matched to a gene: 17. The CDR3 protein is CASSYIGTGLRFEDGYTF. CDR3 in DNA: TGTGCCAGCAGTTATATCGGGACAGGCTTAAGGTTTGAGGATGGCTACACCTTC.

The rearrangement links TRBV12-1 to TRBJ2-7; TRBD2 is the table's D call and was not checked against the DNA. TRBV12-1 represents a pseudogene. The CDR3 covers 9 residues. The CDR3 nucleotides read TGTGCCAGCAGCCTCAACTACATCTTC. Translation: CASSLNYIF.

V and J are TRBV4-3 and TRBJ2-1, with D possibly matching TRBD2 (6 bases). With 4 bases removed from V and 7 bases from J, the gap between germline ends came to 14 bases. The CDR3 spans 14 residues. In germline, CDR1 is LGHNA, CDR2 YSLEER. The CDR3 protein is CASSPATGTNEQFF. The CDR3 nucleotides are TGCGCCAGCAGCCCGGCTACCGGGACTAATGAGCAGTTCTTC.

This clone showed up just a few times. The chain combines TRBV28 with TRBJ2-5, with D maybe TRBD2 (5 bases). V lost 9 bases to trimming and J lost 2 bases, with 13 bases between them. CDR1 is MDHEN, CDR2 SYDVKM, per germline. The CDR3 contains 13 residues. DNA of the CDR3: TGTGCCAGAAAGTCCGACTATCAAGAGACCCAGTACTTC. Translating it yields CARKSDYQETQYF.

The chain couples TRBV7-9 to TRBJ1-1, with a weak D call TRBD1 (5 bases). Trimming shortened V by 3 bases and J by 4 bases, and 9 bases separated the two germline ends. CDR1 is SEHNR, CDR2 FQNEAQ, per germline (reference sequence). The CDR3 is 13 residues long. The DNA for the CDR3 is TGTGCCAGCAGCTTCGGGGGGAGCACTGAAGCTTTCTTT. Protein product: CASSFGGSTEAFF.

The rearrangement links TRBV5-1 to TRBJ1-3; D unresolved. The V gene lost 4 bases and the J gene lost 0 bases, with 17 bases spanning the gap. Germline values: CDR1 SGHRS, CDR2 YFSETQ. The CDR3 loop spans 17 amino acids. CDR3 amino acids: CASSISPRALSGNTIYF. The CDR3 DNA is TGCGCCAGCAGCATAAGTCCGAGGGCCCTCTCTGGAAACACCATATATTTT.